These 32 T cell receptor beta chains share one sample of origin, sequenced in a study of blood T cell repertoires in COVID-19. Using immunoSEQ multiplex PCR, the repertoire was profiled, and TCRdb retains in-frame clones only, with some absent. The sample yields 90,000 to 130,000 clones, roughly 88% seen once. The sequenced sample was peripheral blood. These receptors came from a human donor in a cohort sampled during active COVID-19.

This clone appeared a single time. The chain combines TRBV6-6 with TRBJ2-5, with 16 bases matching TRBD2. The CDR3 totals 16 residues. Germline lookup yields CDR1 MNHNY and CDR2 SVGAGI (reference sequence). V lost 5 bases to trimming and J lost 2 bases; unmatched junction nucleotides: 2. The CDR3 spells CASSGTSGGVQETQYF. DNA of the CDR3: TGTGCCAGCAGTGGGACTAGCGGGGGGGTGCAAGAGACCCAGTACTTC.

This chain uses TRBV5-5 with TRBJ2-4; a weak D match, TRBD2 (6 bases). Trimming took off 4 bases at V and 0 bases at J, with 20 bases between the two ends. The germline gives CDR1 SGHKS, CDR2 YYEKEE (reference sequence). This CDR3 has 18 amino acids. CDR3 residues: CASSARGSAGLAKNIQYF. CDR3 coding DNA: TGTGCCAGCAGCGCCCGAGGATCGGCGGGACTAGCCAAAAACATTCAGTACTTC.

V is TRBV7-9 and J is TRBJ1-2, with 7 bases matching TRBD1. V gave up 7 bases and J gave up 5 bases; unmatched junction bases: 7. Per the germline V gene, CDR1 is SEHNR and CDR2 is FQNEAQ (reference sequence). The CDR3 consists of 13 residues. CDR3 sequence (DNA): TGTGCCAGCACCTGGGACAGAGCTTATGGCTACACCTTC. This sequence encodes CASTWDRAYGYTF. The full variable domain, in which reference TRBV7-9 and TRBJ1-2 provide the parts outside the CDR3, is DTGVSQNPRHKITKRGQNVTFRCDPISEHNRLYWYRQTLGQGPEFLTYFQNEAQLEKSRLLSDRFSAERPKGSFSTLEIQRTEQGDSAMYLCASTWDRAYGYTFGSGTRLTVV.

V is TRBV19 and J is TRBJ2-7; tentative D call: TRBD1 (5 bases). The CDR3 sequence is 14 residues long. Deletions cut 4 bases from V and 2 bases from J, with 12 bases between. Germline CDR1 and CDR2: LNHDA and SQIVND (reference sequence). CDR3 residues: CASSKQTEAYEQYF. In DNA, the CDR3 is TGTGCCAGTAGTAAGCAGACAGAGGCCTACGAGCAGTACTTC.

The chain uses TRBV6-1 and TRBJ1-2, with TRBD1 matching over 11 bases. Germline V lookup: CDR1 MNHNS, CDR2 SASEGT. The J segment lost 2 bases and the V segment lost 3 bases, leaving 2 bases of the junction unmatched. The CDR3 has 15 amino acids. This CDR3 is CASSDGTGGNYGYTF. CDR3 DNA sequence: TGTGCCAGCAGTGACGGGACAGGGGGGAACTATGGCTACACCTTC.

The chain uses TRBV7-9 and TRBJ2-2; no firm D call. The germline CDR1 and CDR2 sequences are SEHNR and FQNEAQ (reference sequence). The CDR3 covers 12 residues. The V end was cut by 2 bases, the J end by 5 bases, with 3 bases between. The CDR3 sequence is CASSLITGELFF. The CDR3 nucleotides are TGTGCCAGCAGCTTAATAACCGGGGAGCTGTTTTTT.

V is TRBV29-1 and J is TRBJ1-1; D is undetermined. Germline V gives CDR1 SQVTM, CDR2 ANQGSEA. The CDR3 runs 13 residues. Trimming removed 4 bases from V and 2 bases from J, with 11 bases in between. The CDR3 sequence: CSVGQVLNTEAFF. CDR3 in DNA: TGCAGCGTTGGCCAGGTTTTAAACACTGAAGCTTTCTTT.

The CDR3: CASSLGGGTNEKLFF. The CDR3 DNA follows: TGCGCCAGCAGCTTGGGTGGCGGCACTAATGAAAAACTGTTTTTT. This chain joins TRBV5-1 and TRBJ1-4; D not certain. CDR1 and CDR2 (germline): SGHRS, YFSETQ. The CDR3 is made up of 15 amino acids. The V end lost 0 bases, the J end lost 2 bases, and 8 bases lay between the germline ends.

This sequence joins TRBV5-5 and TRBJ1-2, with a tentative D call TRBD1 (6 bases). The V and J ends lost 0 bases and 4 bases respectively, with 13 bases between them. Germline V gene lookup returns CDR1 SGHKS and CDR2 YYEKEE (reference sequence). This CDR3 is 15 amino acids long. The CDR3 bases are TGTGCCAGCAGCTTGGGGGGGCCCAATACCTATGGCTACACCTTC. Residues: CASSLGGPNTYGYTF.

The chain joins TRBV24-1 to TRBJ1-5; D uncertain. Germline values: CDR1 KGHDR, CDR2 SFDVKD. CDR3 length: 15 residues. With 5 bases removed from V and 4 bases from J, the gap between germline ends came to 14 bases. In nucleotides, the CDR3 is TGTGCCACCAGTGCCTCCTGGAGAGGGAATCAGCCCCAGCATTTT. Translating it yields CATSASWRGNQPQHF.

The rearrangement joins TRBV19 to TRBJ1-5, with TRBD1 matching 8 bases. V was pared by 4 bases and J by 7 bases, with 9 bases of the junction left unmatched. The CDR3 consists of 15 residues. The germline CDR1 and CDR2 sequences are LNHDA and SQIVND (reference sequence). The CDR3 loop is CASSKGQGVGQPQHF. In DNA form, the CDR3 reads TGTGCCAGTAGTAAAGGACAGGGAGTAGGGCAGCCCCAGCATTTT. The variable domain in full, with the rest retrieved from reference TRBV19 and TRBJ1-5, is DGGITQSPKYLFRKEGQNVTLSCEQNLNHDAMYWYRQDPGQGLRLIYYSQIVNDFQKGDIAEGYSVSREKKESFPLTVTSAQKNPTAFYLCASSKGQGVGQPQHFGDGTRLSIL.

This clone has only one observation. CDR3 sequence: CASSPWQGAGELFF. The CDR3 nucleotides read TGTGCCAGCAGCCCCTGGCAAGGGGCCGGGGAGCTGTTTTTT. V and J are TRBV5-6 and TRBJ2-2, with D perhaps matching TRBD1 (5 bases). Germline CDR1 is SGHDT and CDR2 is YYEEEE. Trimming left V 4 bases short and J 6 bases short, with 13 bases between. CDR3 length equals 14 residues.

Here the CDR3 DNA reads TGTGCCACCAGCGGGAGACTAGCGGGGTTGGGGGATACGCAGTATTTT. Its translation: CATSGRLAGLGDTQYF. The chain carries TRBV15 and TRBJ2-3, with 11 positions matching TRBD2. Trimming removed 5 bases from V and 6 bases from J; junction bases left unmatched: 10. Germline CDR1 reads LNHNV; CDR2 reads YYDKDF (reference sequence). There are 16 residues in the CDR3.

The genes are TRBV5-8 and TRBJ2-5; a weak D match, TRBD2 (5 bases). This CDR3 region has 15 residues. Trimming stripped 5 bases from V and 2 bases from J, with 16 bases between. The germline V gene has CDR1 SGHTS and CDR2 YDEGEE. CDR3 coding DNA: TGTGCCAGCAGGGGTACCGGACTTTTACAAGAGACCCAGTACTTC. It translates to CASRGTGLLQETQYF.

This chain connects TRBV12-5 to TRBJ2-1, with 8 bases lining up with TRBD1. The CDR3 extends over 21 amino acids. The trim removed 0 bases at V and 6 bases at J, leaving 22 bases unmatched. In germline, CDR1 is LGHNT, CDR2 FRNRAP. This CDR3 is CASGLVRRSGGGRVLGNEQFF. The CDR3 DNA follows: TGTGCTAGTGGTTTGGTACGGCGGTCAGGGGGCGGCAGAGTCCTTGGCAATGAGCAGTTCTTC.

This clone was counted between two and nine times. The genes are TRBV28 and TRBJ1-4; 9 nucleotides agree with TRBD1. CDR3 length: 18 amino acids. The V and J ends lost 5 bases and 0 bases, in that order; junction bases with no gene match: 10. From germline, CDR1 is MDHEN and CDR2 SYDVKM. CDR3 coding DNA: TGTGCCAGCAGTACGAGACCGGGACAGGGCTCAACTAATGAAAAACTGTTTTTT. This codes for CASSTRPGQGSTNEKLFF.

This chain joins TRBV6-5 and TRBJ2-6, with D possibly matching TRBD2 (5 bases). This CDR3 region has 15 residues. CDR1 and CDR2 from the germline V gene are MNHEY and SVGAGI. V was clipped by 7 bases and J by 1 base, with 11 bases between them. The CDR3 DNA is TGTGCCAGCACCAATAGGAGGTCTGGGGCCAACGTCCTGACTTTC. Amino acids: CASTNRRSGANVLTF.

This chain joins TRBV28 and TRBJ1-2, with D possibly being TRBD1 (6 bases). Germline V gene sequence: CDR1 MDHEN, CDR2 SYDVKM. The CDR3 sequence is 17 residues long. Deletions cut 2 bases from V and 7 bases from J, with 23 bases between. The CDR3 nucleotides are TGTGCCAGCAGTTTACCCGACAGGCCGGCCCAAGGTAGTGGCTACACCTTC. Translated, it gives CASSLPDRPAQGSGYTF.

This chain links TRBV5-1 with TRBJ2-7, with D hard to call. Trimming pared 4 bases from V and 7 bases from J, leaving 12 bases between. CDR1 and CDR2 (germline): SGHRS, YFSETQ. This CDR3 contains 12 residues. CDR3 protein: CASSLGSGEQYF. In nucleotides, the CDR3 is TGCGCCAGCAGCCTGGGATCCGGGGAGCAGTACTTC.

The rearrangement joins TRBV19 to TRBJ2-3; no clear D gene. CDR3 length equals 14 residues. CDR1 is LNHDA, CDR2 SQIVND, per germline (reference sequence). V lost 4 bases and J lost 6, with 14 bases in between. CDR3 nucleotide sequence: TGTGCCAGTAGTAGGGCTGAACTCTGGGATACGCAGTATTTT. Protein product: CASSRAELWDTQYF.

The rearrangement joins TRBV11-2 to TRBJ1-1; 7 bases are a match to TRBD1. The CDR3 has 15 amino acids. Trimming removed 0 bases from V and 2 bases from J; junction bases left unmatched: 3. Germline CDR1 is SGHAT and CDR2 is FQNNGV. The CDR3 protein is CASSLEGQINTEAFF. The CDR3 coding sequence is TGTGCCAGCAGCTTAGAGGGACAGATTAACACTGAAGCTTTCTTT. The whole variable domain, remainder taken from reference TRBV11-2 and TRBJ1-1, is EAGVAQSPRYKIIEKRQSVAFWCNPISGHATLYWYQQILGQGPKLLIQFQNNGVVDDSQLPKDRFSAERLKGVDSTLKIQPAKLEDSAVYLCASSLEGQINTEAFFGQGTRLTVV.

V gene TRBV25-1 combines with J gene TRBJ2-3; TRBD2 agrees at 8 bases. Germline-derived CDR1 and CDR2 are MGHDK and SYGVNS. After removal of 1 base from V and 5 bases from J, the junction contained 14 bases not matched to a gene. The CDR3 is 18 residues long. The CDR3 nucleotides read TGTGCCAGCAGTGAATCTACAATCGAGCGGGAGCAAGGAGATACGCAGTATTTT. Encoded protein: CASSESTIEREQGDTQYF. Full variable domain (rest looked up from reference TRBV25-1 and TRBJ2-3): EADIYQTPRYLVIGTGKKITLECSQTMGHDKMYWYQQDPGMELHLIHYSYGVNSTEKGDLSSESTVSRIRTEHFPLTLESARPSHTSQYLCASSESTIEREQGDTQYFGPGTRLTVL.

V usage is TRBV29-1 and J usage is TRBJ1-1; 9 bases line up with TRBD1. This CDR3 is 13 amino acids long. Losses at the gene ends were 6 bases for V and 3 bases for J; bases not matched to a gene: 5. Germline V lookup: CDR1 SQVTM, CDR2 ANQGSEA. CDR3 in amino acids: CSVSWTGDTEAFF. CDR3 in DNA: TGCAGCGTGTCATGGACAGGGGACACTGAAGCTTTCTTT.

V usage is TRBV11-3 and J usage is TRBJ2-7; possible D gene TRBD1, 5 bases. Trimming took 4 bases from V and 7 from J, leaving 20 bases between them. Germline V lookup: CDR1 SGHNT, CDR2 YENEEA. CDR3 length equals 15 residues. For the CDR3, the DNA is TGTGCCAGCAGCTCCCGACAGACCCAGGGTGAGGAGCAGTACTTC. It specifies CASSSRQTQGEEQYF.

J is TRBJ1-2 and V is TRBV5-1; perhaps TRBD1 as D (5 bases). CDR3 length: 15 residues. The V and J ends lost 0 bases and 0 bases respectively, with 9 bases between them. The germline gives CDR1 SGHRS, CDR2 YFSETQ. CDR3 nucleotide sequence: TGCGCCAGCAGCTTGGACAGGCTCCCTAACTATGGCTACACCTTC. It encodes CASSLDRLPNYGYTF.

The V call is TRBV2, the J call TRBJ2-1; the match to TRBD2 covers 11 bases. The germline CDR1 and CDR2 sequences are SNHLY and FYNNEI. CDR3 size: 16 residues. V was clipped by 7 bases and J by 7 bases; unmatched bases: 12. DNA of the CDR3: TGTGCCAGCACCCCTAAATCGGGACTAGCGGTTAATGAGCAGTTCTTC. Amino acid sequence: CASTPKSGLAVNEQFF.

J is TRBJ1-5 and V is TRBV6-5; TRBD1 matches 7 bases. This CDR3 is 15 amino acids long. The J segment lost 4 bases and the V segment lost 6 bases, leaving 9 bases of the junction unmatched. Germline V lookup: CDR1 MNHEY, CDR2 SVGAGI. CDR3 coding DNA: TGTGCCAGCAGCCCCCACAGGGGAAATAATCAGCCCCAGCATTTT. It translates to CASSPHRGNNQPQHF.

The sample holds one count of this clone. The rearrangement links TRBV19 to TRBJ1-6; D gene unclear. The CDR3 spans 16 residues. Germline-derived CDR1 and CDR2 are LNHDA and SQIVND (reference sequence). V lost 1 base and J lost 9, with 16 bases in between. CDR3 DNA: TGTGCCAGTAGTATAGCTCCAGGCCCGCAGGCTTCACCCCTCCACTTT. This translates into CASSIAPGPQASPLHF.

J is TRBJ2-2 and V is TRBV13; 9 bases fit TRBD2. With V trimmed by 0 bases and J by 6 bases, 5 bases remained unmatched. Germline V gene data show CDR1 as PRHDT and CDR2 as FYEKMQ (reference sequence). CDR3 length equals 16 residues. CDR3 DNA: TGTGCCAGCAGCTTAGGAAGCGGGGGGAGCGCCGGGGAGCTGTTTTTT. Amino acids: CASSLGSGGSAGELFF. The entire variable domain, with the rest obtained from reference TRBV13 and TRBJ2-2, is as follows: AAGVIQSPRHLIKEKRETATLKCYPIPRHDTVYWYQQGPGQDPQFLISFYEKMQSDKGSIPDRFSAQQFSDYHSELNMSSLELGDSALYFCASSLGSGGSAGELFFGEGSRLTVL.

This chain uses TRBV7-9 with TRBJ1-6; D gene ambiguous. The CDR3 runs to 15 residues. The germline V and J ends were trimmed by 3 bases and 8 bases, with 14 bases remaining between them. CDR1 and CDR2 from the germline V gene are SEHNR and FQNEAQ (reference sequence). The CDR3 DNA reads as TGTGCCAGCAGCTTTTCGGGATCGGCCGATTCACCCCTCCACTTT. It translates to CASSFSGSADSPLHF.

The chain is built from TRBV18 and TRBJ1-5, with D uncertain. The CDR3 has 15 amino acids. In germline, CDR1 is KGHSH, CDR2 LQKENI. V was clipped by 6 bases and J by 2 bases, with 14 bases between them. CDR3 sequence reads: CASSAAEGGNQPQHF. The DNA for the CDR3 is TGTGCCAGCTCCGCCGCGGAGGGAGGCAATCAGCCCCAGCATTTT.

This clone was detected a few times. The rearrangement uses TRBV19 and TRBJ1-2, with D possibly TRBD1 on 5 matching bases. This CDR3 contains 13 residues. Germline V gene sequence: CDR1 LNHDA, CDR2 SQIVND (reference sequence). Deletions cut 6 bases from V and 2 bases from J, with 10 bases between. CDR3 sequence: CASSPDKNYGYTF. CDR3 DNA: TGTGCCAGTAGCCCGGACAAGAACTATGGCTACACCTTC.